The following is a T cell receptor beta chain sequence with its context. This sample was taken from a study of OX40 agonist ivuxolimab in advanced cancers. Study background: An anti-OX40 (CD134) antibody with agonistic activity, ivuxolimab, was administered to patients. At 0.01 to 10 mg/kg, ivuxolimab was administered intravenously to patients every 2 weeks. From 23 to 79 years was the age range, with a mean of about 54 years, and approximately 84% were male.

V shed 4 bases and J shed 0 bases, with 19 bases lying between them. The CDR3 runs to 18 residues. CDR1 and CDR2 (germline): LNHDA, SQIVND (reference sequence). Profiled with immunoSEQ multiplex PCR; TCRdb holds only in-frame clones, not every one. The sample shows about 70,000 clones, roughly four fifths of them seen only once. The sequence came from an adult with an advanced solid tumor such as melanoma, head and neck, liver or kidney cancer. This specimen was CD4+ or CD8+ T cells sorted from blood, taken in a trial of the OX40 agonist ivuxolimab. The rearrangement joins TRBV19 to TRBJ1-3; D gene uncertain. The DNA of the CDR3 is TGTGCCAGTAGTAACCATCGAACGGGGAGATCCTCTGGAAACACCATATATTTT. Translation: CASSNHRTGRSSGNTIYF.